A single sample gave rise to the 10 T cell receptor beta chains below, sequenced in a study of cytomegalovirus exposure and HLA in healthy donors. PCR amplification relied on 60 Vbeta primers (plus 13 Jbeta primers). The protocol was immunoSEQ multiplex PCR, while the TCRdb copy is restricted to in-frame clones and leaves out a portion. The repertoire holds 130,000 or so clones, with more than 75% as singletons. Sequenced input: PBMCs. Receptors were obtained from a woman between 50 and 59 years old in good health and CMV-seropositive.

This clone appeared a few times. This chain connects TRBV6-6 to TRBJ1-1; D might be TRBD1 (6 bases). In germline, CDR1 is MNHNY, CDR2 SVGAGI (reference sequence). The CDR3 runs 13 residues. The V end lost 5 bases, the J end lost 2 bases, and 9 bases lay between the germline ends. CDR3 in DNA: TGTGCCAGCAGTGGGACACTTAACACTGAAGCTTTCTTT. Amino acids: CASSGTLNTEAFF.

CDR3 region: CASSEEGRGTGELFF. The CDR3 DNA reads as TGTGCCAGCAGTGAGGAGGGGAGAGGAACCGGGGAGCTGTTTTTT. The V and J genes are TRBV2 and TRBJ2-2, with D perhaps matching TRBD2 (6 bases). Trimming took off 3 bases at V and 5 bases at J, with 13 bases between the two ends. Germline lookup yields CDR1 SNHLY and CDR2 FYNNEI. This CDR3 region has 15 residues.

This chain uses TRBV6-8 with TRBJ1-3; unclear D gene. Per the germline V gene, CDR1 is MNHGY and CDR2 is SAAAGT. The CDR3 is made up of 17 amino acids. V lost 0 bases, J lost 3 bases, and 15 bases lay in between. CDR3 amino acids: CASSYSPDVEGGNTIYF. CDR3 DNA: TGTGCCAGCAGTTACTCGCCCGACGTCGAGGGTGGAAACACCATATATTTT.

The chain combines TRBV19 with TRBJ1-2, with a weak D call TRBD1 (5 bases). The CDR3 totals 16 residues. CDR1 is LNHDA and CDR2 is SQIVND in the germline V gene (reference sequence). Trimming stripped 7 bases from V and 2 bases from J, with 20 bases between. The CDR3 DNA reads TGTGCCAGTACGAGGCAGGCTGTTCGGACAAACTATGGCTACACCTTC. Its translation: CASTRQAVRTNYGYTF.

This sequence joins TRBV4-3 and TRBJ1-2; 7 bases map to TRBD1. The CDR3 has 19 residues. Germline loops: CDR1 LGHNA, CDR2 YSLEER. Germline trimming cut 3 bases from V and 5 bases from J; bases unmatched to any gene: 21. The CDR3 nucleotides are TGCGCCAGCAGCCAGTGGGCCGGGACAGCTACCTCGGGAGAATATGGCTACACCTTC. It specifies CASSQWAGTATSGEYGYTF.

The chain links TRBV9 to TRBJ2-4, with 9 bases that match TRBD2. The V and J ends lost 4 bases and 6 bases, in that order; junction bases with no gene match: 5. The CDR3 is 14 amino acids. From germline, CDR1 is SGDLS and CDR2 YYNGEE. CDR3 sequence: CASSPLGLANIQYF. CDR3 DNA sequence: TGTGCCAGCAGCCCCCTGGGACTAGCAAACATTCAGTACTTC. The full variable domain, completed using reference TRBV9 and TRBJ2-4, is DSGVTQTPKHLITATGQRVTLRCSPRSGDLSVYWYQQSLDQGLQFLIQYYNGEERAKGNILERFSAQQFPDLHSELNLSSLELGDSALYFCASSPLGLANIQYFGAGTRLSVL.

This sequence joins TRBV28 and TRBJ2-1; no firm D call. V lost 1 base and J 4 bases, leaving 8 bases between the germline ends. CDR3 length equals 14 residues. CDR1 is MDHEN, CDR2 SYDVKM, per germline. CDR3 in amino acids: CASSLYTEYNEQFF. For the CDR3, the DNA is TGTGCCAGCAGTTTATACACAGAGTACAATGAGCAGTTCTTC. The whole variable domain, remainder taken from reference TRBV28 and TRBJ2-1, is DVKVTQSSRYLVKRTGEKVFLECVQDMDHENMFWYRQDPGLGLRLIYFSYDVKMKEKGDIPEGYSVSREKKERFSLILESASTNQTSMYLCASSLYTEYNEQFFGPGTRLTVL.

V usage is TRBV2 and J usage is TRBJ1-1; D is unclear. The length of the CDR3 is 15 residues. The germline V gene encodes CDR1 SNHLY and CDR2 FYNNEI. Trimming took off 4 bases at V and 5 bases at J, with 17 bases between the two ends. The CDR3, as DNA: TGTGCCAGCAGTGGCCCCGGGGTATCTGGGACTGAAGCTTTCTTT. As protein: CASSGPGVSGTEAFF.

The sample holds a few counts of this clone. CDR3 loop: CASSLSRARNRPGELFF. CDR3 sequence (DNA): TGTGCCAGCAGCTTAAGTAGAGCGAGGAATCGTCCCGGGGAGCTGTTTTTT. This sequence joins TRBV7-8 and TRBJ2-2; D is ambiguous. V was shortened by 2 bases and J by 6 bases, with 19 bases between the two germline ends. In germline, CDR1 is SGHVS, CDR2 FQNEAQ. CDR3 size: 17 residues.

The rearrangement links TRBV7-2 to TRBJ1-1, with a possible D match to TRBD1 (5 bases). The CDR3 spans 15 residues. V was trimmed by 5 bases and J by 5 bases, leaving 18 bases between them. Germline V CDR1 and CDR2: SGHTA, FQGNSA. CDR3 sequence (DNA): TGTGCCAGCAGCCCGCCGCCCTGGGGGGTTACTGAAGCTTTCTTT. Amino acids: CASSPPPWGVTEAFF.